Each of the 3 T cell receptor beta chains below was sequenced from the same sample in a study of CD8+ T cells in alopecia areata. As for treatment: oral pan-JAK inhibitor, 5-10 mg twice daily. Following extraction, RNA underwent reverse transcription to cDNA, which served as the sequencing template. The table came from immunoSEQ multiplex PCR; TCRdb's copy has only in-frame clones and leaves some out. This table holds about 210,000 clones, around two fifths found once. The sample consisted of CD4+ T cells sorted from blood, taken around week 37, from a patient treated with tofacitinib. The receptors were sampled from a human donor with alopecia areata.

This clone was detected a few times. The chain's CDR3 is CASSFRTNYEQYF. In DNA, the CDR3 is TGTGCCAGCAGCTTTAGAACTAATTACGAGCAGTACTTC. This rearrangement joins TRBV7-2 to TRBJ2-7; D remains unclear. Per the germline V gene, CDR1 is SGHTA and CDR2 is FQGNSA. This CDR3 region has 13 residues. V was trimmed by 3 bases and J by 4 bases, leaving 10 bases between them.

V is TRBV19 and J is TRBJ2-2; 9 bases line up with TRBD2. J lost 8 bases, V lost 3 bases, and 4 bases had no gene match. This CDR3 contains 14 residues. Germline CDR1 is LNHDA and CDR2 is SQIVND (reference sequence). For the CDR3, the DNA is TGTGCCAGTAGTATGGCTAGCGGGAAAGGGGAGCTGTTTTTT. This gives the protein CASSMASGKGELFF.

This clone was detected a few times. This chain links TRBV2 with TRBJ2-3; 7 bases map to TRBD2. The germline V gene has CDR1 SNHLY and CDR2 FYNNEI. Trimming took 8 bases from V and 3 from J; bases not matched to a gene: 11. The CDR3 covers 15 residues. CDR3 DNA: TGTGCCAGCGGATCGAGCGGGAAGAGAACAGATACGCAGTATTTT. As protein: CASGSSGKRTDTQYF.